What follows describes a single T cell receptor (beta chain). The entry originates in a study of T cell changes during pregnancy in multiple sclerosis. The table came from immunoSEQ multiplex PCR; TCRdb's copy has only in-frame clones and leaves some out. This sample has more than 40,000 clones, with 85% to 95% found just once. This sequence originates from a female donor with multiple sclerosis, enrolled in a pregnancy study. The specimen was CD4+ T cells from peripheral blood mononuclear cells, collected in the third trimester of pregnancy.

The CDR3 loop reads CASSPSGRGDYGYTF. CDR3 sequence (DNA): TGTGCCAGCAGCCCGTCGGGCAGGGGGGACTATGGCTACACCTTC. The chain has TRBV7-2 and TRBJ1-2; TRBD1 matches 7 bases. Germline lookup yields CDR1 SGHTA and CDR2 FQGNSA. The CDR3 covers 15 residues. The V segment lost 5 bases and the J segment 3 bases; nucleotides outside the gene matches: 9.